This TCR beta chain was sequenced during a study of cytomegalovirus exposure and HLA in healthy donors. Regarding the study as a whole: Within an earlier analysis, most TCR beta V segments proved productive either about 87% or about 30% of the time. Listed as cytomegalovirus-associated were 150 or so TCR beta chains. In a later analysis, most CMV-associated TCR beta chains appeared HLA-restricted. An ancestry cluster, one associated with Asian ancestry, reportedly showed fewer N-insertions than the approximately 670-donor mean in a later analysis.

As regards this clone: Its antigen remains unidentified.

The CDR3 totals 15 residues. With 4 bases clipped from V and 0 bases from J, the junction kept 6 bases outside the gene matches. The V gene's germline CDR1 is SGHNT and CDR2 YYREEE (reference sequence). PCR involved 60 Vbeta and 13 Jbeta primers. The repertoire was sequenced with immunoSEQ multiplex PCR; TCRdb's copy has only in-frame clones and lacks some. The data hold around 230,000 clones, with 60% to 80% observed a single time. The chain combines TRBV5-4 with TRBJ1-1; 7 nucleotides match TRBD1. The receptor comes from a male donor in good health and CMV-seronegative. The sequencing sample was made of PBMCs. This chain's CDR3 is CASSPPRGLNTEAFF. CDR3 DNA: TGTGCCAGCAGCCCGCCCAGGGGGTTGAACACTGAAGCTTTCTTT. Using reference TRBV5-4 and TRBJ1-1 for the parts outside the CDR3, the full variable domain is ETGVTQSPTHLIKTRGQQVTLRCSSQSGHNTVSWYQQALGQGPQFIFQYYREEENGRGNFPPRFSGLQFPNYSSELNVNALELDDSALYLCASSPPRGLNTEAFFGQGTRLTVV.